This T cell receptor (beta chain) was recovered during a study of beta chain features in type 1 diabetes. Sequencing targeted expressed TCRB transcripts, as all isolated RNA had been reverse transcribed. Clones were read by immunoSEQ multiplex PCR, and TCRdb kept only the in-frame ones, dropping some. The sample has 900,000 or so clones; roughly 15% are singletons. For this clone: Distinct nucleotide sequences in the sample also encode this CDR3.

The sequence was obtained from a woman aged 18 to 35 in good health. The sample comprised naive CD4+ T cells from blood.

The CDR3 sequence is CSAKTGGGYTF. In nucleotides, the CDR3 is TGCAGTGCTAAGACTGGGGGAGGCTACACCTTC. The chain combines TRBV20-1 with TRBJ1-2; weak D call: TRBD1 (5 bases). Trimming cost V 4 bases and J 8 bases, with 11 bases left between them. CDR3 size: 11 residues. The germline V gene encodes CDR1 DFQATT and CDR2 SNEGSKA (reference sequence).